The present entry profiles one TCR beta chain with its context. Its antigen is still unknown. Survey-level resolution applied to immunoSEQ assay v3.0. Data came from immunoSEQ multiplex PCR; TCRdb stores just in-frame clones and leaves some out. This sample has about 15,000 clones, with 80% to 95% found just once. The data were taken from a study of long-term antiretroviral therapy in people with HIV. Study outcomes and limitations: Dating from the mid-2000s to the late 2010s, the blood was possibly obtained under older ART regimens. Against controls, HIV repertoires showed narrower ranges of CDR3 length. Data on ART adherence, viral resistance or therapy changes were unavailable.

CDR3 length: 17 residues. Looked up from germline, CDR1 is SEHNR and CDR2 is FQNEAQ (reference sequence). V lost 2 bases and J lost 0, with 16 bases in between. The receptor was isolated from a woman between 35 and 50 years old with HIV. The chain carries TRBV7-9 and TRBJ1-2; D is undetermined. Sample: unsorted PBMCs, taken 0.6 years after starting antiretroviral therapy. The CDR3 loop is CASSLRSARQSNYGYTF. As DNA, the CDR3 is TGTGCCAGCAGCTTAAGGTCGGCCCGCCAATCTAACTATGGCTACACCTTC.